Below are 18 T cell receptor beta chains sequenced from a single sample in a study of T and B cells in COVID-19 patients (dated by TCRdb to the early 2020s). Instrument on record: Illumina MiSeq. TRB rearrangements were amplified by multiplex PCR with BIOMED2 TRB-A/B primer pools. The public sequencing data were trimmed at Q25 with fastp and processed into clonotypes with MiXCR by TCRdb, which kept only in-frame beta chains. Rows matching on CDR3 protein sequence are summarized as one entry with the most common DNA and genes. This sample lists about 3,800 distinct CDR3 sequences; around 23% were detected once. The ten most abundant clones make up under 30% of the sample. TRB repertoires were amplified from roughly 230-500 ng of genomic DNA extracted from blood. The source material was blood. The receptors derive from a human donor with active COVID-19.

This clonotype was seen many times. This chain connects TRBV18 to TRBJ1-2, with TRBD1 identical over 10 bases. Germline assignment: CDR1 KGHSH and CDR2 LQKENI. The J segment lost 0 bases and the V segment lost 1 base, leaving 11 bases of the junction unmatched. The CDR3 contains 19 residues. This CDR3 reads CASSPQGPGQGFTNYGYTF. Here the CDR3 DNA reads TGTGCCAGCTCACCACAGGGGCCGGGACAGGGGTTTACTAACTATGGCTACACCTTC. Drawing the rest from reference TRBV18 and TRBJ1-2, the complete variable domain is NAGVMQNPRHLVRRRGQEARLRCSPMKGHSHVYWYRQLPEEGLKFMVYLQKENIIDESGMPKERFSAEFPKEGPSILRIQQVVRGDSAAYFCASSPQGPGQGFTNYGYTFGSGTRLTVV.

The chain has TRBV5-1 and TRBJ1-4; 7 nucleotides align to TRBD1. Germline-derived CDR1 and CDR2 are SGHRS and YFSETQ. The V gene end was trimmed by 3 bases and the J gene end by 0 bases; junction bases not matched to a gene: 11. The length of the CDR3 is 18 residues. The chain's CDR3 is CASSSFPGQIATNEKLFF. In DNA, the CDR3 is TGCGCCAGCAGCTCCTTCCCGGGACAGATTGCAACTAATGAAAAACTGTTTTTT.

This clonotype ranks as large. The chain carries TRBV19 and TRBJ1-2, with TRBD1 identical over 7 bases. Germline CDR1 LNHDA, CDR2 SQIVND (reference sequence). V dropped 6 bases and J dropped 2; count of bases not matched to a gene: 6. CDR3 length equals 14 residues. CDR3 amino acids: CASREQGWNYGYTF. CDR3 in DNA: TGTGCCAGTAGGGAACAGGGGTGGAACTATGGCTACACCTTC.

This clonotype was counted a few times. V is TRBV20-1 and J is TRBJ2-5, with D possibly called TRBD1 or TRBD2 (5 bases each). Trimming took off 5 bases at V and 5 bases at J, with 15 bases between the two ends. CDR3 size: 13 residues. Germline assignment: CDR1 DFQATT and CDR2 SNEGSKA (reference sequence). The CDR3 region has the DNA TGCAGTGCTCCCGGGACGGTCAGGGAGACCCAGTACTTC. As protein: CSAPGTVRETQYF.

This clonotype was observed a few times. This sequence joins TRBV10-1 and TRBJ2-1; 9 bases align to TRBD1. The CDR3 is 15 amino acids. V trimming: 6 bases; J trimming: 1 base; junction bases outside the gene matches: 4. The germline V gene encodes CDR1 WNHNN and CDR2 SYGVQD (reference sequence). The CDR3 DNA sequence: TGCGCCAGCAGGGAGGACAGGGGATCCTACAATGAGCAGTTCTTC. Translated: CASREDRGSYNEQFF.

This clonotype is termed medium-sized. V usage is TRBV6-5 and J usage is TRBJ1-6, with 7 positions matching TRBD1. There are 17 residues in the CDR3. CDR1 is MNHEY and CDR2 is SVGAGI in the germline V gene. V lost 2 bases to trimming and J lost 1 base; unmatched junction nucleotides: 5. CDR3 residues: CASSYRDRGSYNSPLHF. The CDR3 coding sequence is TGTGCCAGCAGTTACCGGGACAGAGGATCCTATAATTCACCCCTCCACTTT.

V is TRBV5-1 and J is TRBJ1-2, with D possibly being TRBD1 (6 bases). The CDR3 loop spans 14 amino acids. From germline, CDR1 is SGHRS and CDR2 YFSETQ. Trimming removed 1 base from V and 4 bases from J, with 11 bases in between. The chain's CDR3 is CASSLTTGFYGYTF. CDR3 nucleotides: TGCGCCAGCAGCTTGACGACAGGCTTCTATGGCTACACCTTC.

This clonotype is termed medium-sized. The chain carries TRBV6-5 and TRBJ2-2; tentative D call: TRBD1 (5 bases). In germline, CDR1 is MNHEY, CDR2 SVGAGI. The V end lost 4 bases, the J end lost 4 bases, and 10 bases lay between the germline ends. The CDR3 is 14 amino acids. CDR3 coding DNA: TGTGCCAGCAGTTCAGGGTCCGGCACCGGGGAGCTGTTTTTT. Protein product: CASSSGSGTGELFF.

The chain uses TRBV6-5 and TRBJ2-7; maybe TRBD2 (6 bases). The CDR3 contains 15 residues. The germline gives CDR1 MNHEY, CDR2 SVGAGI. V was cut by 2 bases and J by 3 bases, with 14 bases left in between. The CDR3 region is CASSYTVEGGYEQYF. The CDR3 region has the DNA TGTGCCAGCAGTTACACGGTGGAGGGCGGCTACGAGCAGTACTTC.

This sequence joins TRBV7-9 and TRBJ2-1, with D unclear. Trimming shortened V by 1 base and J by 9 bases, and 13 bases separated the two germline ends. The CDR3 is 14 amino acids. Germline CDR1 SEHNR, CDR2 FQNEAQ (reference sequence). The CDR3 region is CASSLGPPTGEQFF. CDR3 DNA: TGTGCCAGCAGCTTAGGGCCACCGACCGGTGAGCAGTTCTTC.

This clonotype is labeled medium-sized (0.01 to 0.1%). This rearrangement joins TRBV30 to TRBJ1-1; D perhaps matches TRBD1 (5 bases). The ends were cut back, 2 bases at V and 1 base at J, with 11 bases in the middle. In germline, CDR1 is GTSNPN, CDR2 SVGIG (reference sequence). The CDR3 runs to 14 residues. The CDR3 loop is CAWSPGRSNTEAFF. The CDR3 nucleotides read TGTGCCTGGAGTCCGGGGCGTTCGAACACTGAAGCTTTCTTT.

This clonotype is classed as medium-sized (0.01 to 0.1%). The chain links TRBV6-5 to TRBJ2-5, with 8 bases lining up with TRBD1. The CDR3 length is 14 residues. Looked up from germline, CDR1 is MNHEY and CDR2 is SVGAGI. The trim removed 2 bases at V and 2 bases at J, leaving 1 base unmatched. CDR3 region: CASSYGTGQETQYF. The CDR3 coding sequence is TGTGCCAGCAGTTACGGGACAGGTCAAGAGACCCAGTACTTC.

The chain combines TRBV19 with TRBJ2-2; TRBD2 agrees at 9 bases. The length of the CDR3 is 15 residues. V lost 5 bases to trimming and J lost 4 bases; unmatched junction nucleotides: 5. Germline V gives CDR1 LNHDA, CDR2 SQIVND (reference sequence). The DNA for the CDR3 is TGTGCCAGTAGTCCCCGGACTAGCGCCACCGGGGAGCTGTTTTTT. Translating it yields CASSPRTSATGELFF.

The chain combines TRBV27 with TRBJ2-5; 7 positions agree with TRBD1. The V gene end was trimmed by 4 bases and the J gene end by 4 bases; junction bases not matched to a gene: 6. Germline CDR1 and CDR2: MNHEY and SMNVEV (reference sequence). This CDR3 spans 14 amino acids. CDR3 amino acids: CASSSWTGRETQYF. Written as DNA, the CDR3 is TGTGCCAGCAGTTCGTGGACAGGTCGAGAGACCCAGTACTTC.

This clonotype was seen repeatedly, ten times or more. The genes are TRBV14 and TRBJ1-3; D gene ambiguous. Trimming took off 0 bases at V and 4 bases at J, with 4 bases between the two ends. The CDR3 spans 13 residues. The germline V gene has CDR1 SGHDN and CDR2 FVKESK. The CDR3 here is CASSQDTGNTIYF. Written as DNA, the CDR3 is TGTGCCAGCAGCCAAGATACGGGAAACACCATATATTTT.

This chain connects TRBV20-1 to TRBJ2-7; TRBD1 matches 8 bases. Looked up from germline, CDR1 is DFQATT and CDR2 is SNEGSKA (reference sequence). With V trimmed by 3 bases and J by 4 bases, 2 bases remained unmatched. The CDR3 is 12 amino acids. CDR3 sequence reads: CSASGTGYEQYF. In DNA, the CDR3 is TGCAGTGCTAGTGGGACAGGATACGAGCAGTACTTC.

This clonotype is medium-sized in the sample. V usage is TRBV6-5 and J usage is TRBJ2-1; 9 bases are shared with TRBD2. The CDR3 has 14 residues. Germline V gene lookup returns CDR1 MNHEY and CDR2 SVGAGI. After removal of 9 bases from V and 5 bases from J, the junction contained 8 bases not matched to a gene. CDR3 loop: CASTRGGHDNEQFF. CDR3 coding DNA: TGTGCCAGTACGCGGGGGGGCCACGACAATGAGCAGTTCTTC.

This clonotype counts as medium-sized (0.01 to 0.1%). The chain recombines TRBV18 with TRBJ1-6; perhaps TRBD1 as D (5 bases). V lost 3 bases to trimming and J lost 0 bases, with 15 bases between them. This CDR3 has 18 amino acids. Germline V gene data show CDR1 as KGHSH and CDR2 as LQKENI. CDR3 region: CASSPLGPKSSYNSPLHF. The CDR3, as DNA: TGTGCCAGCTCACCCCTGGGGCCGAAGAGCTCCTATAATTCACCCCTCCACTTT.